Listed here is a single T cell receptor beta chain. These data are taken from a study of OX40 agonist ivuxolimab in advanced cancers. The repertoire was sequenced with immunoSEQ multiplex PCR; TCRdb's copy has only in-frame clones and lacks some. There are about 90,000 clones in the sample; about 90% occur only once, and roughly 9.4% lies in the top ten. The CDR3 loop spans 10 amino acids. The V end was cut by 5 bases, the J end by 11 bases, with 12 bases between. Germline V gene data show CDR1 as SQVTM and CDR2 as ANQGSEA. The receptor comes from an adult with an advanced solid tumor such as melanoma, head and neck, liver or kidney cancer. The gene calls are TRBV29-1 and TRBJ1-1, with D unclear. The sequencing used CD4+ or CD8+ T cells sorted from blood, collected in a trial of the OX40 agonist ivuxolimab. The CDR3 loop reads CSVHGVEAFF. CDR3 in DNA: TGCAGCGTTCACGGGGTAGAGGCTTTCTTT. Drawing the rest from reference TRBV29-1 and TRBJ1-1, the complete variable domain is SAVISQKPSRDICQRGTSLTIQCQVDSQVTMMFWYRQQPGQSLTLIATANQGSEATYESGFVIDKFPISRPNLTFSTLTVSNMSPEDSSIYLCSVHGVEAFFGQGTRLTVV.